This TCR beta chain was captured in a study of circulating and synovial CD4+ cells in juvenile arthritis. In the case of this clone: Its target is unknown.

Study observations and caveats: CPL versus bulk CD4 samples: T cell genome counts differed by at least an order of magnitude. Measured synovium overlap likely understates the true shared repertoire.

TCRdb's copy holds only in-frame clones and misses some; the assay was immunoSEQ multiplex PCR. Among tens of thousands of clones listed, just over 90% were seen once. Germline-derived CDR1 and CDR2 are SGDLS and YYNGEE. V was cut by 3 bases and J by 2 bases, with 12 bases left in between. CDR3 length: 15 amino acids. This rearrangement joins TRBV9 to TRBJ2-1; possible D gene TRBD2, 6 bases. The clonotype comes from a human donor with juvenile idiopathic arthritis. Sequencing was performed on CD4+ T cells from blood. The CDR3 DNA sequence: TGTGCCAGCAGCGGTTGGGGCGGGACCTACAATGAGCAGTTCTTC. Protein sequence: CASSGWGGTYNEQFF.